The 4 T cell receptor beta chains below were found in one sample sequenced in a study of blood T cell repertoires in COVID-19. The protocol was immunoSEQ multiplex PCR, while the TCRdb copy is restricted to in-frame clones and leaves out a portion. In the table there are more than 150,000 clones, roughly nine tenths of which are singletons. The specimen sequenced was peripheral blood. The receptors here all came from a man between 18 and 35 years old with acute or convalescent COVID-19.

This chain joins TRBV11-3 and TRBJ2-2; possible D gene TRBD1, 6 bases. The CDR3 is 16 residues long. V gave up 5 bases and J gave up 1 base, with 14 bases separating them. Germline V gene lookup returns CDR1 SGHNT and CDR2 YENEEA. This CDR3 is CASSPRTGQNTGELFF. The CDR3 region has the DNA TGTGCCAGCAGCCCCCGAACGGGACAGAACACCGGGGAGCTGTTTTTT. Based on the CDR3 plus reference TRBV11-3 and TRBJ2-2, the full variable domain is EAGVVQSPRYKIIEKKQPVAFWCNPISGHNTLYWYLQNLGQGPELLIRYENEEAVDDSQLPKDRFSAERLKGVDSTLKIQPAELGDSAVYLCASSPRTGQNTGELFFGEGSRLTVL.

The gene calls are TRBV19 and TRBJ1-2; 9 bases fit TRBD1. J gave up 2 bases and V 3 bases, and 10 bases lay outside the gene matches. The germline gives CDR1 LNHDA, CDR2 SQIVND (reference sequence). This CDR3 is built from 17 residues. The CDR3, as DNA: TGTGCCAGTAGTATGGCTCCCCGGACAGGGGCCAACTATGGCTACACCTTC. This gives the protein CASSMAPRTGANYGYTF.

The V and J genes are TRBV5-1 and TRBJ2-4; D is unclear. Germline V gene sequence: CDR1 SGHRS, CDR2 YFSETQ. The CDR3 totals 13 residues. Trimming removed 6 bases from V and 8 bases from J, with 15 bases in between. In nucleotides, the CDR3 is TGCGCCAGCAACAACGGTGGGCAGGACATTCAGTACTTC. Translation: CASNNGGQDIQYF. Based on the CDR3 plus reference TRBV5-1 and TRBJ2-4, the full variable domain is KAGVTQTPRYLIKTRGQQVTLSCSPISGHRSVSWYQQTPGQGLQFLFEYFSETQRNKGNFPGRFSGRQFSNSRSEMNVSTLELGDSALYLCASNNGGQDIQYFGAGTRLSVL.

This clone was counted once. The rearrangement joins TRBV27 to TRBJ2-2, with D maybe TRBD1 (6 bases). Trimming removed 4 bases at V and 4 bases at J, with 13 bases between. Germline-derived CDR1 and CDR2 are MNHEY and SMNVEV (reference sequence). The CDR3 consists of 15 residues. The CDR3 bases are TGTGCCAGCAGTTGGTCGCAGGGGACCACCGGGGAGCTGTTTTTT. Translated, it gives CASSWSQGTTGELFF.